The 20 T cell receptor beta chains below were found in one sample sequenced in a study of identical twins. TCRdb analysed the 5' RACE reads with MiXCR anew, one entry per CDR3 protein. The sample lists 690,000 or so distinct CDR3 sequences, less than 10% occurring once. In addition, the sample was reused for a study of yellow fever vaccine responses in identical twins.

Sequencing was performed on PBMCs. Every receptor here comes from a woman aged 18-29 years in good health.

At least ten counts were recorded for this clonotype. The rearrangement joins TRBV5-6 to TRBJ1-6; D is unclear. Germline V gene data show CDR1 as SGHDT and CDR2 as YYEEEE. The CDR3 is 15 residues long. Between the trimmed V and J ends, which lost 4 bases and 9 bases, there was a span of 17 bases. The CDR3 sequence: CASSLERRETSPLHF. The CDR3 DNA is TGTGCCAGCAGCCTGGAGAGGAGGGAAACTTCACCCCTCCACTTT.

In its sample, this clonotype was seen many times. V and J are TRBV12-3 or TRBV12-4 and TRBJ1-5; D perhaps matches TRBD1 (5 bases). Between the trimmed V and J ends, which lost 6 bases and 2 bases, there was a span of 11 bases. The CDR3 has 14 amino acids. The CDR3 sequence is CASSGTKGNQPQHF. The CDR3 region has the DNA TGTGCCAGCAGCGGGACCAAGGGCAATCAGCCCCAGCATTTT.

The chain employs TRBV12-3 or TRBV12-4 and TRBJ1-2; D gene ambiguous. The ends were cut back, 2 bases at V and 3 bases at J, with 7 bases in the middle. The CDR3 extends over 13 amino acids. This CDR3 is CASSLNGDYGYTF. CDR3 bases: TGTGCCAGCAGTTTAAACGGAGACTATGGCTACACCTTC.

This chain connects TRBV20-1 to TRBJ2-3, with 9 bases aligning to TRBD2. The CDR3 sequence is 14 residues long. CDR1 is DFQATT, CDR2 SNEGSKA, per germline (reference sequence). V trimming: 2 bases; J trimming: 3 bases; junction bases outside the gene matches: 3. The CDR3 spells CSARSSGKTDTQYF. The CDR3 region has the DNA TGCAGTGCTAGATCTAGCGGGAAAACAGATACGCAGTATTTT.

The V gene is TRBV4-1, the J gene TRBJ2-3; D call uncertain. The V gene's germline CDR1 is MGHRA and CDR2 YSYEKL. The CDR3 totals 14 residues. V shed 4 bases and J shed 1 base, with 9 bases lying between them. The CDR3 DNA follows: TGCGCCAGCAGCCCCACGTGGGGCACAGATACGCAGTATTTT. Its protein is CASSPTWGTDTQYF.

This clonotype was counted a few times. The V gene is TRBV15, the J gene TRBJ2-7; 8 bases align to TRBD1. The CDR3 has 15 residues. V was clipped by 0 bases and J by 2 bases; unmatched bases: 3. In germline, CDR1 is LNHNV, CDR2 YYDKDF (reference sequence). The CDR3 sequence is CATSREGQVPYEQYF. CDR3 nucleotide sequence: TGTGCCACCAGCAGAGAGGGACAGGTCCCCTACGAGCAGTACTTC.

The rearrangement joins TRBV12-3 or TRBV12-4 to TRBJ2-7, with 7 nucleotides matching TRBD2. Trimming at V came to 4 bases and at J to 0 bases, leaving 6 bases not matched to a gene. The CDR3 runs 15 residues. The CDR3 DNA reads as TGTGCCAGCAGTTCAATCCCGGGGGGCTCCTACGAGCAGTACTTC. Translated, it gives CASSSIPGGSYEQYF.

The sample holds many counts of this clonotype. V and J are TRBV7-2 and TRBJ2-7; 8 positions match TRBD2. Germline CDR1 is SGHTA and CDR2 is FQGNSA. J was trimmed by 9 bases and V by 5 bases; bases with no gene match: 12. The CDR3 runs 14 residues. The chain's CDR3 is CASSEAGASAGQYF. CDR3 sequence (DNA): TGTGCCAGCAGCGAAGCGGGGGCTTCGGCGGGGCAGTACTTC.

The V call is TRBV29-1, the J call TRBJ2-1; 7 positions match TRBD1. The CDR3 spans 13 residues. Losses at the gene ends were 7 bases for V and 5 bases for J; bases not matched to a gene: 8. Germline V CDR1 and CDR2: SQVTM, ANQGSEA. The CDR3 nucleotides are TGCAGCGGTGGGACAGATAACAACAATGAGCAGTTCTTC. Translating it yields CSGGTDNNNEQFF.

There are a few counts of this clonotype. CDR3 sequence: CASSLEGGSAYEQYF. DNA of the CDR3: TGTGCCAGCAGCTTAGAAGGGGGGAGTGCTTACGAGCAGTACTTC. The chain links TRBV11-2 to TRBJ2-7; either TRBD1 or TRBD2 may supply D (6 bases each). Trimming left V 0 bases short and J 4 bases short, with 13 bases between. Germline V gene lookup returns CDR1 SGHAT and CDR2 FQNNGV. This CDR3 has 15 amino acids.

This clonotype was recorded a few times. The chain has TRBV3-1 and TRBJ2-1; perhaps TRBD1 as D (6 bases). The length of the CDR3 is 16 residues. Trimming shortened V by 4 bases and J by 4 bases, and 17 bases separated the two germline ends. Germline assignment: CDR1 LGHDT and CDR2 YNNKEL (reference sequence). CDR3 nucleotides: TGTGCCAGCAGCCCTCGCTTCGGGGACATATACAATGAGCAGTTCTTC. It translates to CASSPRFGDIYNEQFF.

This clonotype was counted only a few times. The chain uses TRBV7-9 and TRBJ2-3, with D perhaps matching TRBD1 or TRBD2 (6 bases each). V gave up 5 bases and J gave up 5 bases, with 14 bases separating them. CDR1 is SEHNR and CDR2 is FQNEAQ in the germline V gene (reference sequence). The CDR3 has 14 amino acids. The CDR3 nucleotides are TGTGCCAGCAGCCCGGGGGCCGGAGGAGATACGCAGTATTTT. It encodes CASSPGAGGDTQYF.

CDR3 coding DNA: TGCAGTGCTCCTAGGTTACCTGGGGCCAACGTCCTGACTTTC. It codes for CSAPRLPGANVLTF. The V gene is TRBV20-1, the J gene TRBJ2-6; D is unresolved. Germline V gene sequence: CDR1 DFQATT, CDR2 SNEGSKA (reference sequence). The CDR3 is 14 amino acids. V was clipped by 5 bases and J by 2 bases, with 10 bases between them.

This clonotype was seen a few times. V and J are TRBV24-1 and TRBJ2-2, with a tentative D call TRBD1 (6 bases). The germline CDR1 and CDR2 sequences are KGHDR and SFDVKD. Trimming pared 5 bases from V and 2 bases from J, leaving 11 bases between. This CDR3 has 15 residues. DNA of the CDR3: TGTGCCACCAGTGGCCCGGGACAAAACACCGGGGAGCTGTTTTTT. This codes for CATSGPGQNTGELFF.

This clonotype was detected many times. The chain combines TRBV6-2 or TRBV6-3 with TRBJ2-1; D might be TRBD2 (6 bases). V gave up 1 base and J gave up 6 bases, with 10 bases separating them. Germline assignment: CDR1 MNHEY and CDR2 SVGEGT. The CDR3 runs 14 residues. In nucleotides, the CDR3 is TGTGCCAGCAGTTACTGGGAGGCGGGCAATGAGCAGTTCTTC. This sequence encodes CASSYWEAGNEQFF.

This clonotype occurred many times. The rearrangement joins TRBV11-2 to TRBJ2-1, with no clear D. Germline V gene sequence: CDR1 SGHAT, CDR2 FQNNGV. This CDR3 is built from 16 residues. Trimming removed 2 bases from V and 8 bases from J, with 19 bases in between. DNA for the CDR3: TGTGCCAGCAGCTTACGTAGGGTACCCCTTTTGGATGAGCAGTTCTTC. This encodes CASSLRRVPLLDEQFF.

This clonotype showed up just a few times. CDR3 DNA: TGTGCCAGCTCACCAGCGACAGGGACACAAGAGACCCAGTACTTC. It encodes CASSPATGTQETQYF. The V gene is TRBV18, the J gene TRBJ2-5; 7 bases map to TRBD1. The CDR3 is 15 residues long. J lost 2 bases, V lost 2 bases, and 5 bases had no gene match. Looked up from germline, CDR1 is KGHSH and CDR2 is LQKENI.

The V gene is TRBV12-3 or TRBV12-4, the J gene TRBJ1-5; D is uncertain. Deletions cut 5 bases from V and 2 bases from J, with 13 bases between. The CDR3 is made up of 15 amino acids. CDR3 nucleotides: TGTGCCAGCAGTCCCCCGGGGTCACGCAATCAGCCCCAGCATTTT. Translating it yields CASSPPGSRNQPQHF.

This clonotype has a handful of counts. The gene calls are TRBV2 and TRBJ2-5; 8 nucleotides align to TRBD1. The CDR3 contains 14 residues. The germline CDR1 and CDR2 sequences are SNHLY and FYNNEI. After removal of 6 bases from V and 2 bases from J, the junction contained 5 bases not matched to a gene. CDR3 region: CASSKRQGQETQYF. The CDR3 bases are TGTGCCAGCAGCAAGAGACAGGGGCAAGAGACCCAGTACTTC.

This clonotype was counted ten times or more. This rearrangement joins TRBV11-2 to TRBJ1-5; the D gene is possibly TRBD1 (6 bases). Trimming removed 5 bases at V and 8 bases at J, with 13 bases between. The CDR3 is made up of 13 amino acids. Germline V CDR1 and CDR2: SGHAT, FQNNGV. The chain's CDR3 is CASSTGKGKPQHF. The CDR3 DNA reads as TGTGCCAGCAGCACAGGGAAAGGAAAGCCCCAGCATTTT.